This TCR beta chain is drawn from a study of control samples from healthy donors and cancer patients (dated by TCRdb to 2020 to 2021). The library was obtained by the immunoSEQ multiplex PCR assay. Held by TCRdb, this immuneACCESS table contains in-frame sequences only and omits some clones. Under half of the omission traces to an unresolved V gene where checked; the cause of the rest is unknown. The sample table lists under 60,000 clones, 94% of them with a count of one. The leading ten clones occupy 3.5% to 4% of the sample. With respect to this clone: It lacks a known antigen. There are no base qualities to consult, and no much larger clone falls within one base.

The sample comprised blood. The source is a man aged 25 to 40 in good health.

For the CDR3, the sequence is CASSVPWNRGHQPQHF. The nucleotide sequence reads as follows: TGTGCCAGCAGCGTCCCGTGGAACAGGGGGCATCAGCCCCAGCATTTT. Here the chain combines TRBV9 and TRBJ1-5; a stretch of 9 junction bases matches TRBD1. Spanning cysteine to phenylalanine, the CDR3 consists of 16 amino acids. CDR3 DNA only is kept here, 48 bases in frame from base 1. Unmatched junction bases come to 8, with V trimmed by 2 bases and J by 5 bases. From the germline V gene, CDR1 is SGDLS and CDR2 is YYNGEE.